This TCR beta chain came from a study of cytomegalovirus exposure and HLA in healthy donors listed by TCRdb under 2017. Turning to the overall study: In an earlier analysis of approximately 640 of the donors, 250 to 300 Gb of sequence data and 95 million to 130 million unique TCR beta sequences from roughly 180 million T cells were reported. The study aimed to test whether cataloging public T cell receptors could reveal signatures of past pathogen exposure. Among the roughly 400 genotyped donors, approximately 76% belonged to the genetic ancestry cluster associated with self-reported Caucasian donors. Typing coverage varied by locus: roughly 620-640 donors for A, B, C, DRB1 and DQB1; some 520 for DQA1; more than 600 for DPA1; some 470 for DPB1. A later analysis re-analyzed previously published TCR beta repertoires from 666 donors and added high-resolution HLA genotyping to study TCR occurrence patterns. HLA typing included class I and class II loci at four-digit resolution. The T cell repertoires of around 730 subjects were profiled by immunosequencing and related to cytomegalovirus serostatus. In the later analysis, no new phenotypic data were used to find candidate immune exposures; instead, reliance was placed on TCR beta sequences and their occurrence across donors. Donor age, sex, ethnicity and CMV serostatus were compiled together with the repertoire data. Roughly 300 gigabases of sequencing data and 78 million or so unique TCR sequences were included in an early release covering about 700 HLA-typed donors. Roughly five DR-DQ haplotypes were handled as single units for association and clustering because linkage in the cohort was strong. Besides the first cohort of some 670 subjects, a separate validation cohort made up of 120 different subjects was used. In an earlier analysis of 550 to 700 of the donors, high-throughput TCR beta sequencing was used to judge whether each TCR beta V gene segment behaved as functional or pseudogenic. All discovery cohort repertoires had been generated using a single sequencing platform. To predict cytomegalovirus infection status, the study brought together high-throughput TCR immunosequencing, statistical association of individual TCRs with disease status, and machine learning. Genome-wide SNP genotypes for about 65% of the roughly 670 donors were used in a later genetic analysis, which treated that subset as a discovery cohort. On average, 235,054 unique TCR beta nucleotide sequences were sequenced per donor among some 420 genotyped donors of the cohort, with approximately 18% of those sequences being non-productive. The paper's findings and limits, for the study overall: Only TCR beta chains were sequenced in this cohort, and the absence of alpha or paired-chain data limited detectable features. In vitro tests confirmed that a few of the cytomegalovirus-associated TCR beta chains recognize cytomegalovirus antigens. The only immune exposure information available for the cohort was CMV serostatus. While some public TCRs were present in many individuals, most TCR sequences turned up only very rarely across donors. In a later analysis, the rate of TCR association differed among HLA loci, with DRB1 alleles having the most associated TCRs and HLA-C alleles having the fewest. A further reported finding was that TCR beta sequences accurately predicted the HLA-A and HLA-B alleles for most subjects in the first cohort. A total of around 150 TCR beta chains were listed by the study as associated with cytomegalovirus. The presence/absence analyses assumed that sequencing depth was roughly uniform across donors, and that assumption may not be true. Because some donors lacked HLA typing at each locus, the association tests relied only on the typed subset. It was suggested by the authors that the approach could potentially be generalized to other disease states and immunological phenotypes. Broadly in line with IMGT annotations, most TCR beta V segments showed up in productive rearrangements about 90% or about 30% of the time in an earlier analysis of under 700 of the donors. In a later genetic analysis, fewer N-insertions in productive TCRs were reported among donors in an Asian-associated ancestry cluster than the approximately 710-donor mean. Correlated functional status among segregating V segments might be attributable to linkage disequilibrium, but an unknown experimental factor could not be ruled out. The classifier was reported to diagnose cytomegalovirus status with high specificity and sensitivity in both the original and validation cohorts. Compared with equally common non-associated chains, HLA-associated TCR beta chains in a later analysis were more clonally expanded and had lower generation probabilities. At a false discovery rate of 0.05, a later analysis linked 16,951 TCR beta sequences to specific HLA alleles. A cluster of highly shared sequence variants was judged likely to be a technical artifact of the sequencing pipeline. Over 15 rarely observed V segments, including chromosome 9 orphons, were excluded from the earlier analysis of just under 600 of the donors because counts were too low. An association between a missense DCLRE1C variant and V-gene and J-gene trimming of TCR beta chains was found in a later genetic analysis and replicated in an independent cohort. Most CMV-associated TCR beta chains appeared to be HLA-restricted in a later analysis, and the HLA associations seemed to be driven largely by CMV exposure. When HLA alleles, especially DR and DQ, strongly co-occurred, attributing TCR associations to individual alleles was difficult. A later analysis reported that several top co-occurrence clusters appeared linked to parvovirus B19, influenza, CMV and Epstein-Barr virus.

Libraries were built with the immunoSEQ multiplex PCR assay. A mixture of 60 forward primers for TCR Vbeta segments and 13 reverse primers for TCR Jbeta segments was used in the multiplex PCR. Amplification of the CDR3 region of rearranged TCR beta genes was performed with a multiplex PCR assay on genomic DNA. The Illumina HiSeq System was used to sequence the amplified TCR beta libraries as 87-base-pair reads. The original pipeline was this. In a later analysis, 80 million or so unique TCR beta chains were counted across the 500 to 850 repertoires, and roughly 10 million of these chains were shared by at least two donors. Raw reads were error-corrected and collapsed into unique sequences with a nearest-neighbor algorithm that merged closely related sequences to remove PCR and sequencing errors. CDR3 sequences were aligned to IMGT reference sequences to assign V, D and J gene segments. Each retained sequence needed at least a six-nucleotide match to both a V gene segment and a J gene segment. Rearrangements were called productive when the CDR3 lacked stop codons and stayed in frame with V and J; all others were non-productive. Following IMGT convention, CDR3 was defined as the stretch from the second conserved V-encoded cysteine up to the conserved J-encoded phenylalanine. The earlier analysis of around 640 of the donors excluded sequences that lacked an unambiguous match to a single V gene segment. In an earlier analysis of several hundred of the donors, V segments were called functional above 56.7% productive rearrangements and were called segregating when the between-donor standard deviation exceeded 5%. A statistical classification framework was developed to diagnose cytomegalovirus status using the catalog of TCR beta chain sequences. V and J gene assignment, in a later analysis, came from comparing TCR nucleotide sequences with IMGT/GENE-DB human TR gene sequences. A later analysis assigned CDR3 sequences and most-parsimonious VDJ recombination scenarios with the TCRdist pipeline. In a later analysis, each TCR beta chain was defined by its CDR3 amino acid sequence together with its V-gene family, and reads lacking a unique V-gene family were excluded. A later analysis removed several hundred highly shared, low-generation-probability nucleotide sequences to deal with suspected cross-contamination and a sequencing artifact. In a later analysis, a clonal expansion index for each public chain was calculated from normalized within-repertoire ranks of inferred template counts. In a later analysis, generation probabilities were computed with a VDJ recombination model fitted to out-of-frame rearrangements, and the resulting probabilities were checked against IGoR. In a later analysis, TCR-TCR, TCR-HLA and TCR-CMV co-occurrence was scored with hypergeometric tests, and a repertoire-size bias correction was applied to TCR pairs. False discovery rates were estimated in a later analysis by permuting HLA or CMV assignments 20 times. A later analysis grouped co-occurring TCRs with DBSCAN, adding TCRdist sequence similarity when clustering within HLA-allele-positive subsets. Repertoires with fewer than 30,000 or more than 120,000 public chains, plus five repertoires with anomalous nucleotide sharing, were excluded from co-occurrence clustering. TCRdb took over this immuneACCESS table, retaining in-frame rearrangements with V and J assigned. Such tables are incomplete; in checked studies, under half of the missing clones stem from an unresolved V gene, and the remainder is unexplained. That table furnishes V, J and clone size, whereas the DNA furnished D and trimming. In this sample the table shows more than 200,000 clones, around 83% of which occur a single time. 1.1% to 1.5% of the sample belongs to the ten largest clones.

About this clone itself: What this receptor recognizes is not known. Per-nucleotide qualities are absent, and no much larger clonotype sits a single base away.

In total, approximately 610 healthy bone marrow donors made up the cohort. At the time of sampling, all cohort members were nominally healthy, though unrecorded immune exposures were likely present. The donor was CMV seronegative and belonged to the group of 350 to 400 seronegative cohort members. A peripheral blood sample was collected from each donor, and TCR beta sequencing was performed on peripheral blood mononuclear cells. The Qiagen DNeasy Blood Extraction Kit was used to extract genomic DNA from the blood cell samples. The sample taken for sequencing was PBMCs. This sequence originates from a girl aged 10-17 years in good health and CMV-seronegative.

In nucleotides, the sequence is TGTGCCAGTAGTGTTTCAGGGGGTCCGTATGGCTACACCTTC. Its translation reads: CASSVSGGPYGYTF. The chain is made from TRBV19 and TRBJ1-2, with TRBD1 identical over 7 junction bases. The CDR3 spans 14 residues, from the cysteine through the phenylalanine. This entry keeps only the CDR3 DNA: 42 bases, framed from base 1. V and J are trimmed by 5 bases and 5 bases, and the gene matches miss 8 bases of the junction. Reading the germline V gene (reference sequence) gives CDR1 LNHDA and CDR2 SQIVND.